The 7 T cell receptor beta chains in this list originate from one sample, sequenced in a study of cytomegalovirus exposure and HLA in healthy donors. PCR involved 60 Vbeta and 13 Jbeta primers. Sequencing used immunoSEQ multiplex PCR; TCRdb keeps in-frame clones, though not all of them. The table lists roughly 170,000 clones, 80% of them singletons. Sequenced: PBMCs. The receptors originated from a boy between 10 and 17 years old in good health and CMV-seronegative.

The genes are TRBV9 and TRBJ1-1; 9 bases line up with TRBD1. The V and J ends lost 3 bases and 4 bases, in that order; junction bases with no gene match: 4. This CDR3 spans 14 amino acids. The V gene's germline CDR1 is SGDLS and CDR2 YYNGEE. CDR3 residues: CASSGYRGPTEAFF. In DNA, the CDR3 is TGTGCCAGCAGCGGGTACAGGGGGCCCACTGAAGCTTTCTTT.

The chain recombines TRBV7-9 with TRBJ1-3, with TRBD1 matching over 8 bases. Trimming removed 1 base from V and 4 bases from J; junction bases left unmatched: 9. This CDR3 comprises 17 residues. Germline loops: CDR1 SEHNR, CDR2 FQNEAQ (reference sequence). The CDR3 sequence is CASSLEGQGASGNTIYF. CDR3 nucleotide sequence: TGTGCCAGCAGCTTAGAGGGCCAGGGGGCGAGCGGAAACACCATATATTTT.

The chain has TRBV10-3 and TRBJ2-7; tentatively, D is TRBD1 (5 bases). Per the germline V gene, CDR1 is ENHRY and CDR2 is SYGVKD. Trimming pared 4 bases from V and 2 bases from J, leaving 15 bases between. This CDR3 spans 15 amino acids. The CDR3 nucleotides are TGTGCCATCAGTGTGCAGGGTTGGGGAACCTACGAGCAGTACTTC. This sequence encodes CAISVQGWGTYEQYF.

The V call is TRBV2, the J call TRBJ1-3; D unclear. Trimming left V 4 bases short and J 1 base short, with 8 bases between. CDR3 length: 14 amino acids. From germline, CDR1 is SNHLY and CDR2 FYNNEI. The CDR3 bases are TGTGCCAGCAGTGTGGGCGCTTCTGGAAACACCATATATTTT. This gives the protein CASSVGASGNTIYF.

The chain carries TRBV7-3 and TRBJ2-3; TRBD1 matches 7 bases. This CDR3 contains 13 residues. The germline V gene has CDR1 SGHTA and CDR2 FQGTGA. V was clipped by 3 bases and J by 4 bases; unmatched bases: 1. Here the CDR3 reads CASSFQGADTQYF. CDR3 coding DNA: TGTGCCAGCAGCTTTCAGGGGGCAGATACGCAGTATTTT.

A word on this clone: The junction departs from the called germline gene at one end, perhaps through a read error. V usage is TRBV7-7 and J usage is TRBJ1-1; maybe TRBD1 (5 bases). The V gene's germline CDR1 is SSHAT and CDR2 FNYEAQ (reference sequence). CDR3 size: 13 residues. The CDR3 sequence: CASSLAAGYEAFF. The CDR3 DNA follows: TGTGCTAGCAGCTTAGCAGCAGGGTACGAAGCTTTCTTT.

This clone was observed once. The chain has TRBV7-8 and TRBJ2-5; D may be TRBD1 (6 bases). Germline loops: CDR1 SGHVS, CDR2 FQNEAQ. The ends were cut back, 8 bases at V and 4 bases at J, with 17 bases in the middle. This CDR3 region has 14 residues. CDR3 residues: CASLQGIGIETQYF. DNA of the CDR3: TGTGCCAGCCTTCAGGGGATAGGCATAGAGACCCAGTACTTC.